This passage covers 21 T cell receptor beta chains from one sample sequenced in a study of shared clonotypes between healthy human individuals. Clones were sequenced by immunoSEQ multiplex PCR, and TCRdb holds only the in-frame ones, with some missing. The sample has some 1.5 million clones; about 96% are singletons. Material for sequencing was naive CD4+ T cells sorted from blood. The subset denotes: CD45RA+ positively selected. Source of these receptors: a young man in good health.

This chain joins TRBV30 and TRBJ2-7; D unclear. Germline CDR1 is GTSNPN and CDR2 is SVGIG (reference sequence). CDR3 length equals 12 residues. V shed 2 bases and J shed 2 bases, with 7 bases lying between them. The CDR3 loop reads CAWSNTPYEQYF. CDR3 DNA sequence: TGTGCCTGGAGTAACACTCCCTACGAGCAGTACTTC.

The V and J genes are TRBV6-1 and TRBJ1-2; no definite D call. The CDR3 is 12 residues long. The germline V and J ends were trimmed by 6 bases and 2 bases, with 7 bases remaining between them. Germline assignment: CDR1 MNHNS and CDR2 SASEGT. CDR3 residues: CASRSENYGYTF. CDR3 coding DNA: TGTGCCAGCAGGTCGGAGAACTATGGCTACACCTTC.

J is TRBJ2-1 and V is TRBV9; D perhaps matches TRBD1 (5 bases). V was pared by 0 bases and J by 3 bases, with 7 bases between. This CDR3 region has 14 residues. Germline V gene lookup returns CDR1 SGDLS and CDR2 YYNGEE. The CDR3 DNA reads TGTGCCAGCAGCGTAGATGGACACTACAATGAGCAGTTCTTC. Translating gives CASSVDGHYNEQFF.

This clone has only one observation. This chain links TRBV5-5 with TRBJ1-5; D is possibly TRBD1 (5 bases). The V end was cut by 0 bases, the J end by 9 bases, with 13 bases between. Per the germline V gene, CDR1 is SGHKS and CDR2 is YYEKEE (reference sequence). The CDR3 runs to 14 residues. The CDR3 DNA reads as TGTGCCAGCAGCTTGGGGGCAGGGCGGGGGCCCCAGCATTTT. It yields the protein CASSLGAGRGPQHF.

This chain joins TRBV18 and TRBJ2-1; 12 nucleotides line up with TRBD2. CDR1 and CDR2 (germline): KGHSH, LQKENI. This CDR3 is built from 15 residues. The junction had 4 bases not matched to a gene; V was cut back by 5 bases and J by 5 bases. CDR3 sequence: CASSDGLAGNNEQFF. In nucleotides, the CDR3 is TGTGCCAGCTCAGACGGACTAGCGGGAAACAATGAGCAGTTCTTC.

The chain uses TRBV9 and TRBJ2-3; D is perhaps TRBD1 or TRBD2 (5 bases each). There are 14 residues in the CDR3. V was trimmed by 5 bases and J by 2 bases, leaving 12 bases between them. CDR1 is SGDLS, CDR2 YYNGEE, per germline. The CDR3 is CASSAGTLTDTQYF. CDR3 DNA sequence: TGTGCCAGCAGTGCCGGGACCCTCACAGATACGCAGTATTTT.

This chain uses TRBV5-5 with TRBJ2-3; 7 nucleotides match TRBD2. V trimming: 6 bases; J trimming: 1 base; junction bases outside the gene matches: 8. This CDR3 is 15 amino acids long. Looked up from germline, CDR1 is SGHKS and CDR2 is YYEKEE (reference sequence). Here the CDR3 reads CASTMGGVGTDTQYF. Written as DNA, the CDR3 is TGTGCCAGCACCATGGGGGGGGTGGGCACAGATACGCAGTATTTT.

The V and J genes are TRBV7-8 and TRBJ1-1; D is undetermined. Trimming took 2 bases from V and 3 from J, leaving 7 bases between them. The CDR3 is 13 amino acids. Looked up from germline, CDR1 is SGHVS and CDR2 is FQNEAQ. The DNA for the CDR3 is TGTGCCAGCAGCTTAATTTCCGACACTGAAGCTTTCTTT. Translating gives CASSLISDTEAFF.

The chain combines TRBV18 with TRBJ2-5, with D possibly being TRBD2 (7 bases). This CDR3 is 16 amino acids long. Deletions cut 4 bases from V and 5 bases from J, with 20 bases between. In germline, CDR1 is KGHSH, CDR2 LQKENI. The CDR3 nucleotides are TGTGCCAGCTCACTCTTCGGGGGGCGTAGCGAGGAGACCCAGTACTTC. This codes for CASSLFGGRSEETQYF.

This clone was counted a single time. This chain uses TRBV7-2 with TRBJ2-1; 7 nucleotides agree with TRBD1. CDR1 is SGHTA and CDR2 is FQGNSA in the germline V gene. V lost 2 bases, J lost 9 bases, and 7 bases stayed unmatched. CDR3 length: 14 amino acids. CDR3 coding DNA: TGTGCCAGCAGCTTAAAAACAGGGGTAAGTGAGCAGTTCTTC. Amino acids: CASSLKTGVSEQFF.

The genes are TRBV28 and TRBJ2-5, with 7 bases that match TRBD2. The CDR3 consists of 16 residues. V trimming: 6 bases; J trimming: 0 bases; junction bases outside the gene matches: 10. From germline, CDR1 is MDHEN and CDR2 SYDVKM. CDR3 in DNA: TGTGCCAGCAGCTCGGGGGTAGCGGGTTACCAAGAGACCCAGTACTTC. Protein: CASSSGVAGYQETQYF.

The J gene is TRBJ2-3, the V gene TRBV29-1; D is possibly TRBD1 or TRBD2 (5 bases each). Germline V gene data show CDR1 as SQVTM and CDR2 as ANQGSEA. The CDR3 is 13 amino acids. V lost 4 bases and J lost 4, with 12 bases in between. The CDR3 is CSVAPGTADTQYF. CDR3 sequence (DNA): TGCAGCGTTGCCCCTGGGACGGCAGATACGCAGTATTTT.

The chain couples TRBV27 to TRBJ2-3; 14 positions match TRBD2. Trimming took 5 bases from V and 7 from J; bases not matched to a gene: 11. Germline V gives CDR1 MNHEY, CDR2 SMNVEV (reference sequence). The CDR3 spans 17 residues. For the CDR3, the DNA is TGTGCCAGCAGTCTAAAGGGGACTAGCGGGAGCTATTATACGCAGTATTTT. Translation gives CASSLKGTSGSYYTQYF.

The rearrangement joins TRBV27 to TRBJ2-1, with TRBD2 matching over 7 bases. This CDR3 region has 16 residues. Germline V gives CDR1 MNHEY, CDR2 SMNVEV (reference sequence). V lost 4 bases, J lost 2 bases, and 8 bases stayed unmatched. CDR3 loop: CASSSGGRVTYNEQFF. Here the CDR3 DNA reads TGTGCCAGCAGTTCGGGAGGAAGGGTTACCTACAATGAGCAGTTCTTC.

V usage is TRBV2 and J usage is TRBJ2-2; tentative D call: TRBD2 (5 bases). This CDR3 comprises 15 residues. From germline, CDR1 is SNHLY and CDR2 FYNNEI. The ends were cut back, 1 base at V and 3 bases at J, with 9 bases in the middle. CDR3 coding DNA: TGTGCCAGCAGTGAAGGGCAGGACTACACCGGGGAGCTGTTTTTT. Translated: CASSEGQDYTGELFF.

This chain links TRBV11-2 with TRBJ2-7, with 7 bases fitting TRBD2. The CDR3 contains 13 residues. Germline lookup yields CDR1 SGHAT and CDR2 FQNNGV. Trimming removed 5 bases from V and 7 bases from J; junction bases left unmatched: 8. This chain's CDR3 is CASSPERGGEQYF. The CDR3, as DNA: TGTGCCAGCAGCCCCGAGCGGGGAGGAGAGCAGTACTTC.

This chain connects TRBV5-1 to TRBJ2-6; no clear D gene. V was pared by 4 bases and J by 1 base, with 12 bases between. Germline V gene lookup returns CDR1 SGHRS and CDR2 YFSETQ. The CDR3 has 16 amino acids. In nucleotides, the CDR3 is TGCGCCAGCAGCCTCTCTCCGGTATCTGGGGCCAACGTCCTGACTTTC. Translated, it gives CASSLSPVSGANVLTF.

The rearrangement uses TRBV29-1 and TRBJ2-1; D gene unclear. Germline CDR1 is SQVTM and CDR2 is ANQGSEA. This CDR3 is 14 amino acids long. The V and J ends lost 8 bases and 2 bases respectively, with 16 bases between them. The CDR3 region has the DNA TGCAGCACTGAATCGAGCAGTACCTACAATGAGCAGTTCTTC. Protein product: CSTESSSTYNEQFF.

The chain combines TRBV6-5 with TRBJ2-7; 8 bases agree with TRBD1. The V and J ends lost 1 base and 6 bases, in that order; junction bases with no gene match: 5. This CDR3 is 14 amino acids long. Germline V gives CDR1 MNHEY, CDR2 SVGAGI. The CDR3 here is CASSYFAGGGEQYF. The DNA of the CDR3 is TGTGCCAGCAGTTACTTCGCAGGGGGCGGCGAGCAGTACTTC.

The V call is TRBV10-3, the J call TRBJ2-7; the match to TRBD1 covers 7 bases. Germline lookup yields CDR1 ENHRY and CDR2 SYGVKD. The CDR3 loop spans 14 amino acids. J was trimmed by 3 bases and V by 2 bases; bases with no gene match: 4. CDR3 protein: CAISEKGQLYEQYF. The CDR3 DNA reads TGTGCCATCAGTGAGAAGGGACAGCTCTACGAGCAGTACTTC.

The rearrangement joins TRBV5-1 to TRBJ2-1, with 9 bases aligning to TRBD2. After removal of 0 bases from V and 5 bases from J, the junction contained 9 bases not matched to a gene. The length of the CDR3 is 17 residues. Germline values: CDR1 SGHRS, CDR2 YFSETQ. For the CDR3, the DNA is TGCGCCAGCAGCTTGGGACAAGGCGGGAGGGGGAACAATGAGCAGTTCTTC. This sequence encodes CASSLGQGGRGNNEQFF.